This T cell receptor (beta chain) comes out of a study of Ad26.COV2.S vaccination and SARS-CoV-2 variants. Turning to the study itself: The Ad26.COV2.S arm of the COV1001 trial was where the donor was placed.

The repertoire was sequenced with immunoSEQ multiplex PCR; TCRdb's copy has only in-frame clones and lacks some. Among about 400,000 clones listed, about 88% were seen once. To note about this clone: Its antigen is not known.

Specified treatment: around 19 received Ad26.COV2.S at low or high dose, single or two shots; roughly five received placebo; per-sample allocation not given. Samples came from day 63 after the first vaccine or placebo injection. An adult donor aged 18-55 years was enrolled in Boston. An Ad26 vector expressing Wuhan-strain SARS-CoV-2 spike served as the vaccine. Germline V CDR1 and CDR2: KGHSH, LQKENI. CDR3 length equals 20 residues. V lost 5 bases and J lost 5; bases outside the gene matches: 23. Study outcomes and limitations: Breadth, reportedly substantial, characterized the spike-specific CD8+ and CD4+ T cell responses after vaccination.

The chain carries TRBV18 and TRBJ2-7, with 11 positions matching TRBD2. The receptor was isolated from a person aged 18 to 65 who received the Ad26.COV2.S COVID-19 vaccine or a placebo. Sequenced here: peripheral blood, sampled in a trial of Ad26.COV2.S vaccine versus placebo. The chain's CDR3 is CASSTPDRFSGRATGDEQYF. CDR3 nucleotide sequence: TGTGCCAGCTCAACCCCCGACCGCTTTAGCGGGAGGGCCACGGGAGACGAGCAGTACTTC.